This TCR beta chain came from a study of control samples from healthy donors and cancer patients (TCRdb year 2020). Preparation of the library involved the immunoSEQ multiplex PCR assay. The table comes from immuneACCESS by way of TCRdb, which keeps in-frame sequences with V and J called. Part of the clones is missing from these tables; in studies checked, under half for an unresolved V gene and the rest for unknown reasons. The table for this sample lists 84,000 or so clones; 91% of them were counted only once. The ten most abundant clones make up 15% to 20% of the sample. Details on this clone: What antigen it recognizes has not been identified. No qualities accompany the bases; no much larger clone lies one base away.

CDR1 and CDR2 (SGHTA, FQGNSA) derive from the germline V gene. The V and J ends are trimmed by 3 bases and 8 bases, leaving 13 bases between them. From its cysteine to its phenylalanine, the CDR3 spans 13 amino acids. The DNA shown is the 39-base CDR3, in frame from base 1. The TCR originated in a man in his fifties or sixties in good health. Sequenced material: blood. The chain joins TRBV7-2 to TRBJ1-2; TRBD1 is a weak D gene call, 6 bases matching. The CDR3 has the sequence CASSFPGTTGYTF. The DNA sequence is as follows: TGTGCCAGCAGCTTCCCAGGGACAACGGGCTACACCTTC. The reference TRBV7-2 and TRBJ1-2 proteins fill in what lies around the CDR3, so the full variable domain reads GAGVSQSPSNKVTEKGKDVELRCDPISGHTALYWYRQSLGQGLEFLIYFQGNSAPDKSGLPSDRFSAERTGGSVSTLTIQRTQQEDSAVYLCASSFPGTTGYTFGSGTRLTVV.